Below, 32 T cell receptor beta chains from the same sample are listed, as sequenced in a study of T cells after yellow fever vaccination. From the 5' RACE reads, TCRdb called clonotypes with MiXCR, one entry per CDR3 protein. Among about 430,000 distinct CDR3 sequences listed, over 15% were seen once. Sequenced here: PBMCs, sampled before the yellow fever booster vaccination. The receptor source for this set is a man younger than 35 who received the YFV17D yellow fever vaccine.

V is TRBV20-1 and J is TRBJ1-6; no firm D call. The CDR3 has 15 residues. Germline V gene data show CDR1 as DFQATT and CDR2 as SNEGSKA (reference sequence). V gave up 0 bases and J gave up 0 bases, with 6 bases separating them. The CDR3 region is CSAREGSSYNSPLHF. The CDR3 DNA follows: TGCAGTGCTAGAGAGGGAAGCTCCTATAATTCACCCCTCCACTTT.

The V call is TRBV4-1, the J call TRBJ2-5, with D hard to call. Germline values: CDR1 MGHRA, CDR2 YSYEKL. The CDR3 is 19 residues long. The germline V and J ends were trimmed by 1 base and 1 base, with 22 bases remaining between them. The CDR3 loop is CASSQGSTPELYGQETQYF. CDR3 in DNA: TGCGCCAGCAGCCAAGGAAGTACCCCAGAATTATATGGCCAAGAGACCCAGTACTTC.

This chain uses TRBV5-5 with TRBJ2-1, with D maybe TRBD1 (6 bases). Germline-derived CDR1 and CDR2 are SGHKS and YYEKEE (reference sequence). This CDR3 is built from 13 residues. Between the trimmed V and J ends, which lost 1 base and 10 bases, there was a span of 12 bases. The CDR3 DNA reads as TGTGCCAGCAGCTTGACAGGGTACGGGGAGCAGTTCTTC. Its protein product is CASSLTGYGEQFF.

This sequence joins TRBV5-1 and TRBJ2-2, with a tentative D call TRBD2 (5 bases). Trimming shortened V by 4 bases and J by 4 bases, and 14 bases separated the two germline ends. Germline V gene lookup returns CDR1 SGHRS and CDR2 YFSETQ. This CDR3 comprises 15 residues. The CDR3, as DNA: TGCGCCAGCAGCAGGGAGACGGATTTCACCGGGGAGCTGTTTTTT. It specifies CASSRETDFTGELFF.

The chain couples TRBV5-6 to TRBJ2-3; D is undetermined. Between the trimmed V and J ends, which lost 1 base and 1 base, there was a span of 7 bases. CDR3 size: 14 residues. In germline, CDR1 is SGHDT, CDR2 YYEEEE. CDR3 in amino acids: CASSLSPRTDTQYF. DNA for the CDR3: TGTGCCAGCAGCTTGAGTCCCCGCACAGATACGCAGTATTTT.

This clonotype turned up a few times. This rearrangement joins TRBV20-1 to TRBJ2-3; possible D gene TRBD1, 6 bases. Trimming shortened V by 3 bases and J by 1 base, and 11 bases separated the two germline ends. This CDR3 is 14 amino acids long. The germline V gene has CDR1 DFQATT and CDR2 SNEGSKA (reference sequence). The DNA for the CDR3 is TGCAGTGCTAGGGACAGTCGGGGCACAGATACGCAGTATTTT. Protein product: CSARDSRGTDTQYF.

In this sample, this clonotype turned up a few times. This chain uses TRBV5-1 with TRBJ2-3; no reliable D call. Deletions cut 1 base from V and 2 bases from J, with 5 bases between. Germline loops: CDR1 SGHRS, CDR2 YFSETQ. This CDR3 contains 13 residues. CDR3 DNA: TGCGCCAGCAGCTTGCTCTTCACAGATACGCAGTATTTT. Amino acid sequence: CASSLLFTDTQYF.

This clonotype was seen more than once but under ten times. The chain couples TRBV12-3 or TRBV12-4 to TRBJ1-1; D is possibly TRBD1 (6 bases). The CDR3 covers 14 residues. The ends were cut back, 7 bases at V and 11 bases at J, with 23 bases in the middle. The CDR3 is CASTDTGTRFSAFF. The CDR3, as DNA: TGTGCCAGCACCGATACCGGGACACGGTTTAGCGCTTTCTTT.

V usage is TRBV9 and J usage is TRBJ2-1; tentative D call: TRBD2 (6 bases). The CDR3 covers 15 residues. Between the trimmed V and J ends, which lost 2 bases and 6 bases, there was a span of 15 bases. Germline loops: CDR1 SGDLS, CDR2 YYNGEE. The CDR3 loop reads CASSVQGYGGNEQFF. The CDR3 coding sequence is TGTGCCAGCAGCGTCCAGGGATACGGGGGCAATGAGCAGTTCTTC.

This clonotype was observed a handful of times. The rearrangement links TRBV20-1 to TRBJ2-7; D gene ambiguous. Looked up from germline, CDR1 is DFQATT and CDR2 is SNEGSKA (reference sequence). This CDR3 has 12 residues. V dropped 4 bases and J dropped 8 bases, with 15 bases sitting between them. In nucleotides, the CDR3 is TGCAGTGCTAAGTCGAATTCCGTCCAGCAGTACTTC. This sequence encodes CSAKSNSVQQYF.

This sequence joins TRBV3-2 and TRBJ2-7; the table gives TRBD1 as D, unverified against the DNA. TRBV3-2 is tagged as a pseudogene. CDR3 size: 14 residues. The DNA for the CDR3 is TGTGCCAGCAGCCATAGGACAGAAAATTACGAGCAGTACTTC. Encoded protein: CASSHRTENYEQYF.

The gene calls are TRBV5-6 and TRBJ2-7, with 10 bases matching TRBD1. Germline V gene data show CDR1 as SGHDT and CDR2 as YYEEEE. After removal of 4 bases from V and 4 bases from J, the junction contained 8 bases not matched to a gene. This CDR3 has 15 amino acids. The CDR3 spells CASSRPDRGGYEQYF. The CDR3 DNA sequence: TGTGCCAGCAGCAGACCGGACAGGGGGGGGTACGAGCAGTACTTC.

This clonotype was observed a few times. The chain recombines TRBV5-1 with TRBJ2-5; the match to TRBD2 covers 11 bases. This CDR3 has 14 residues. Germline trimming cut 4 bases from V and 4 bases from J; bases unmatched to any gene: 3. Germline-derived CDR1 and CDR2 are SGHRS and YFSETQ. Written as DNA, the CDR3 is TGCGCCAGCAGCGACACTAGCGGGGGAGAGACCCAGTACTTC. This codes for CASSDTSGGETQYF.

This clonotype was detected ten times or more. This sequence joins TRBV6-6 and TRBJ2-1; 9 positions agree with TRBD2. J lost 3 bases, V lost 6 bases, and 6 bases had no gene match. CDR1 and CDR2 from the germline V gene are MNHNY and SVGAGI (reference sequence). The CDR3 totals 15 residues. In DNA form, the CDR3 reads TGTGCCAGCAGCCCTCTAGCGGGGCACTACAATGAGCAGTTCTTC. Residues: CASSPLAGHYNEQFF.

V gene TRBV7-3 combines with J gene TRBJ2-3, with 10 positions matching TRBD2. Per the germline V gene, CDR1 is SGHTA and CDR2 is FQGTGA. With 4 bases clipped from V and 5 bases from J, the junction kept 6 bases outside the gene matches. The CDR3 sequence is 15 residues long. The CDR3: CASSSSGGAVDTQYF. The CDR3, as DNA: TGTGCCAGCAGCTCGAGCGGGGGGGCCGTAGATACGCAGTATTTT.

This clonotype was counted between two and nine times. The chain couples TRBV7-3 to TRBJ1-6; unclear D gene. The CDR3 is made up of 13 amino acids. The germline gives CDR1 SGHTA, CDR2 FQGTGA. The ends were cut back, 5 bases at V and 10 bases at J, with 12 bases in the middle. The CDR3 sequence: CASSATPISPLHF. For the CDR3, the DNA is TGTGCCAGCAGCGCTACACCCATATCACCCCTCCACTTT.

The table lists this clonotype with a few counts. This chain links TRBV9 with TRBJ2-5; 7 nucleotides agree with TRBD2. CDR3 length: 15 amino acids. Germline CDR1 is SGDLS and CDR2 is YYNGEE. Trimming cost V 2 bases and J 1 base; bases outside gene matches: 5. The CDR3 DNA follows: TGTGCCAGCAGCGTGCTAAGCGGGATCCAAGAGACCCAGTACTTC. Its protein is CASSVLSGIQETQYF.

Ten or more counts support this clonotype. One junction end disagrees with the germline gene, perhaps due to a read error. The chain has TRBV20-1 and TRBJ2-1; D remains ambiguous. The germline CDR1 and CDR2 sequences are DFQATT and SNEGSKA (reference sequence). The length of the CDR3 is 13 residues. As DNA, the CDR3 is TGCAGTGCAAGAGTCTCGGCAGGAGCTGAGCAGTTCTTC. As protein: CSARVSAGAEQFF.

The chain combines TRBV4-3 with TRBJ2-5; possible D gene TRBD1, 5 bases. Trimming pared 1 base from V and 3 bases from J, leaving 12 bases between. Germline values: CDR1 LGHNA, CDR2 YSLEER. The CDR3 extends over 15 amino acids. CDR3 region: CASSQVAAGKETQYF. CDR3 bases: TGCGCCAGCAGCCAAGTCGCGGCAGGGAAAGAGACCCAGTACTTC.

This clonotype was picked up a small number of times. The chain carries TRBV10-3 and TRBJ2-5; possible D gene TRBD1, 6 bases. Per the germline V gene, CDR1 is ENHRY and CDR2 is SYGVKD. The V end was cut by 2 bases, the J end by 7 bases, with 14 bases between. The CDR3 has 14 amino acids. CDR3 bases: TGTGCCATCAGTGAGCGACAGGCGCAAAGGACCCAGTACTTC. This codes for CAISERQAQRTQYF.

This clonotype was observed a few times. V usage is TRBV15 and J usage is TRBJ2-2, with 7 bases aligning to TRBD1. Trimming at V came to 6 bases and at J to 3 bases, leaving 4 bases not matched to a gene. Germline CDR1 LNHNV, CDR2 YYDKDF (reference sequence). The CDR3 is 14 amino acids. The CDR3 protein is CATSDRDYTGELFF. CDR3 nucleotide sequence: TGTGCCACCAGTGACAGGGATTACACCGGGGAGCTGTTTTTT.

This sequence joins TRBV15 and TRBJ2-2; tentative D call: TRBD2 (7 bases). This CDR3 comprises 12 residues. The germline V gene encodes CDR1 LNHNV and CDR2 YYDKDF (reference sequence). The germline V and J ends were trimmed by 7 bases and 6 bases, with 9 bases remaining between them. CDR3 nucleotide sequence: TGTGCCACCAAGGGGGGGCCCGGGGAGCTGTTTTTT. Its translation: CATKGGPGELFF.

The rearrangement uses TRBV15 and TRBJ1-2; D remains unclear. CDR1 and CDR2 (germline): LNHNV, YYDKDF (reference sequence). This CDR3 region has 13 residues. V was shortened by 3 bases and J by 8 bases, with 13 bases between the two germline ends. As DNA, the CDR3 is TGTGCCACCAGCAGGGCTATGGAGGGCGGCTACACCTTC. Its translation is CATSRAMEGGYTF.

The J gene is TRBJ1-5, the V gene TRBV20-1; D may be TRBD1 (5 bases). With 2 bases removed from V and 2 bases from J, the gap between germline ends came to 13 bases. The CDR3 loop spans 15 amino acids. Germline CDR1 and CDR2: DFQATT and SNEGSKA (reference sequence). The DNA of the CDR3 is TGCAGTGCTAGATGGGGGAGGTTGGGCAATCAGCCCCAGCATTTT. This codes for CSARWGRLGNQPQHF.

The chain has TRBV7-9 and TRBJ2-1; D unresolved. V lost 3 bases, J lost 8 bases, and 14 bases lay in between. Germline CDR1 SEHNR, CDR2 FQNEAQ (reference sequence). The CDR3 runs to 14 residues. CDR3 loop: CASSLAVGRDEQFF. The CDR3 region has the DNA TGTGCCAGCAGCTTGGCCGTAGGGCGCGATGAGCAGTTCTTC.

This clonotype has only a few counts. The J gene is TRBJ2-6, the V gene TRBV4-3; D is undetermined. CDR3 length: 16 residues. Germline V gene lookup returns CDR1 LGHNA and CDR2 YSLEER. V was clipped by 0 bases and J by 0 bases, with 6 bases between them. CDR3 nucleotide sequence: TGCGCCAGCAGCCAAGAATTCACCTCTGGGGCCAACGTCCTGACTTTC. This gives the protein CASSQEFTSGANVLTF.

The genes are TRBV5-1 and TRBJ2-7; no clear D gene. CDR1 is SGHRS and CDR2 is YFSETQ in the germline V gene. CDR3 length equals 14 residues. Trimming removed 3 bases at V and 3 bases at J, with 13 bases between. The CDR3 reads CASSSGDRDYEQYV. In DNA, the CDR3 is TGCGCCAGCAGCTCCGGAGACCGCGACTACGAGCAGTACGTC.

The table lists this clonotype with a few counts. This rearrangement joins TRBV11-2 to TRBJ1-1; D ambiguous. This CDR3 has 16 amino acids. V was pared by 5 bases and J by 0 bases, with 16 bases between. Germline V lookup: CDR1 SGHAT, CDR2 FQNNGV. The CDR3 protein is CASSPTTHRMNTEAFF. The CDR3 DNA reads as TGTGCCAGCAGCCCAACGACCCACCGCATGAACACTGAAGCTTTCTTT.

This clonotype came up a few times. The chain combines TRBV4-3 with TRBJ2-6; either TRBD1 or TRBD2 may fit D (6 bases each). With 6 bases removed from V and 2 bases from J, the gap between germline ends came to 17 bases. Germline V gene sequence: CDR1 LGHNA, CDR2 YSLEER. CDR3 length: 17 amino acids. CDR3 protein: CASSGGAGVAGANVLTF. DNA of the CDR3: TGCGCCAGCAGTGGAGGGGCAGGGGTTGCTGGGGCCAACGTCCTGACTTTC.

This clonotype was counted many times. Written as DNA, the CDR3 is TGTGCCAGCAGCCTTAGCGGGGGGCCCACAGATACGCAGTATTTT. As protein: CASSLSGGPTDTQYF. The V call is TRBV7-2, the J call TRBJ2-3; 10 bases are shared with TRBD2. Germline V gene sequence: CDR1 SGHTA, CDR2 FQGNSA. The CDR3 sequence is 15 residues long. Trimming at V came to 5 bases and at J to 2 bases, leaving 4 bases not matched to a gene.

V gene TRBV19 combines with J gene TRBJ2-7, with D unresolved. Germline-derived CDR1 and CDR2 are LNHDA and SQIVND (reference sequence). Trimming left V 0 bases short and J 3 bases short, with 3 bases between. The CDR3 consists of 12 residues. CDR3 in DNA: TGTGCCAGTAGTATAGACGGCTACGAGCAGTACTTC. Translated, it gives CASSIDGYEQYF.

This clonotype was detected a few times. V is TRBV5-1 and J is TRBJ2-1; possibly TRBD1 for D (6 bases). V dropped 3 bases and J dropped 5 bases, with 21 bases sitting between them. The germline CDR1 and CDR2 sequences are SGHRS and YFSETQ. This CDR3 contains 17 residues. CDR3 residues: CASSWGLGSEGDNEQFF. As DNA, the CDR3 is TGCGCCAGCAGCTGGGGGCTCGGTAGCGAGGGGGACAATGAGCAGTTCTTC.